One sample yielded the 18 T cell receptor beta chains listed below, sequenced in a study of blood T cells in healthy people across ages. A J-beta primer mix and a sample-barcoded 5' primer were used in a second PCR of roughly 7 to 12 cycles. TCRdb reprocessed the 5' RACE reads via MiXCR and lists one record per CDR3 protein. The sample has hundreds of thousands of distinct CDR3 sequences; about 30% are singletons. Material: blood. The receptors were gathered from a woman aged 80 or over in good health.

The DNA for the CDR3 is TGTGCCAGCAGCTTAGGTGGGGGGCTCGGTTCGGATGAGCAGTTCTTC. Its protein product is CASSLGGGLGSDEQFF. V and J are TRBV7-3 and TRBJ2-1; D possibly uses TRBD1 or TRBD2 (6 bases each). CDR3 size: 16 residues. Germline CDR1 reads SGHTA; CDR2 reads FQGTGA. The germline V and J ends were trimmed by 2 bases and 8 bases, with 19 bases remaining between them.

This clonotype has a count of ten or more. The rearrangement uses TRBV21-1 and TRBJ2-7; the table's D call, TRBD1, has no DNA check behind it. The J call may not be correct, given that the DNA end is closer to TRBJ2-5. TRBV21-1 is a pseudogene locus. This CDR3 comprises 15 residues. The CDR3 spells CASSARDRGRKTQYF. In nucleotides, the CDR3 is TGTGCCAGCAGCGCACGAGACAGGGGTCGAAAGACCCAGTACTTC.

The sample holds many counts of this clonotype. The chain combines TRBV5-1 with TRBJ2-3; D is undetermined. The germline V and J ends were trimmed by 0 bases and 1 base, with 6 bases remaining between them. The V gene's germline CDR1 is SGHRS and CDR2 YFSETQ. The CDR3 contains 14 residues. The CDR3 bases are TGCGCCAGCAGCTTGGCCACTCGCACAGATACGCAGTATTTT. It translates to CASSLATRTDTQYF.

Remarks on this clonotype: A much larger clonotype is one base distant, so this may be a read error. The rearrangement uses TRBV24-1 and TRBJ2-5; perhaps TRBD1 as D (6 bases). Germline assignment: CDR1 KGHDR and CDR2 SFDVKD. This CDR3 region has 15 residues. V lost 4 bases and J lost 5, with 16 bases in between. The DNA for the CDR3 is TGTGCCACCAGTGAGGGGACATTCGGGACCGAGACCCAGTACTTC. Amino acid sequence: CATSEGTFGTETQYF.

The V and J genes are TRBV11-3 and TRBJ1-1; D may be TRBD1 (5 bases). V dropped 4 bases and J dropped 6 bases, with 12 bases sitting between them. Germline CDR1 and CDR2: SGHNT and YENEEA. The CDR3 extends over 13 amino acids. In nucleotides, the CDR3 is TGTGCCAGCAGCTCCCCAGGGATGGCTGAAGCTTTCTTT. Encoded protein: CASSSPGMAEAFF. Full variable domain (outside the CDR3, taken from reference TRBV11-3 and TRBJ1-1): EAGVVQSPRYKIIEKKQPVAFWCNPISGHNTLYWYLQNLGQGPELLIRYENEEAVDDSQLPKDRFSAERLKGVDSTLKIQPAELGDSAVYLCASSSPGMAEAFFGQGTRLTVV.

This chain connects TRBV6-2 or TRBV6-3 to TRBJ2-7; a weak D match, TRBD2 (5 bases). V gave up 7 bases and J gave up 3 bases, with 13 bases separating them. Germline CDR1 is MNHEY and CDR2 is SVGEGT. The CDR3 consists of 13 residues. CDR3 sequence (DNA): TGTGCCAGCACTAAAGGACGGGGCTACGAGCAGTACTTC. It yields the protein CASTKGRGYEQYF.

This clonotype was counted ten times or more. The CDR3 here is CSAEFPLSSGGYEQYF. The CDR3 nucleotides are TGCAGTGCCGAATTCCCGTTATCTAGCGGGGGGTACGAGCAGTACTTC. The chain employs TRBV20-1 and TRBJ2-7; the match to TRBD2 covers 11 bases. This CDR3 comprises 16 residues. The ends lost 6 bases at V and 4 bases at J; junction bases unmatched: 14. Germline V gives CDR1 DFQATT, CDR2 SNEGSKA (reference sequence).

The table lists this clonotype with a few counts. The V call is TRBV13, the J call TRBJ1-2; no reliable D call. The CDR3 sequence is 13 residues long. V dropped 3 bases and J dropped 8 bases, with 13 bases sitting between them. Germline V lookup: CDR1 PRHDT, CDR2 FYEKMQ (reference sequence). The CDR3 spells CASSFIGVGGYTF. CDR3 DNA sequence: TGTGCCAGCAGCTTCATCGGGGTCGGAGGCTACACCTTC.

This clonotype was recorded at least ten times. The chain employs TRBV6-1 and TRBJ2-2; D might be TRBD2 (6 bases). V was shortened by 8 bases and J by 0 bases, with 10 bases between the two germline ends. This CDR3 is 14 amino acids long. Germline V gene data show CDR1 as MNHNS and CDR2 as SASEGT. CDR3 sequence reads: CASRPGANTGELFF. CDR3 DNA: TGTGCCAGCCGTCCGGGGGCGAACACCGGGGAGCTGTTTTTT.

This clonotype came up many times. The genes are TRBV9 and TRBJ2-3; D is possibly TRBD1 (5 bases). Germline CDR1 reads SGDLS; CDR2 reads YYNGEE. The CDR3 consists of 13 residues. Trimming removed 2 bases at V and 6 bases at J, with 10 bases between. CDR3 DNA sequence: TGTGCCAGCAGCGTCGGGCAGGGCGATACGCAGTATTTT. This translates into CASSVGQGDTQYF. Supplemented by reference TRBV9 and TRBJ2-3, the full variable domain reads DSGVTQTPKHLITATGQRVTLRCSPRSGDLSVYWYQQSLDQGLQFLIQYYNGEERAKGNILERFSAQQFPDLHSELNLSSLELGDSALYFCASSVGQGDTQYFGPGTRLTVL.

This chain connects TRBV29-1 to TRBJ2-1; weak D call: TRBD1 (5 bases). The germline V and J ends were trimmed by 0 bases and 2 bases, with 14 bases remaining between them. Germline assignment: CDR1 SQVTM and CDR2 ANQGSEA. This CDR3 is built from 16 residues. The CDR3 DNA reads as TGCAGCGTTGAAGATCAAGGGGCAGCGACCTACAATGAGCAGTTCTTC. It encodes CSVEDQGAATYNEQFF.

In the case of this clonotype: This could be a read error, since a much larger clone is one nucleotide away. The rearrangement uses TRBV20-1 and TRBJ2-1, with a weak D call TRBD1 (7 bases). This CDR3 is built from 12 residues. The V and J ends lost 7 bases and 8 bases respectively, with 15 bases between them. Germline loops: CDR1 DFQATT, CDR2 SNEGSKA (reference sequence). The CDR3 sequence: CSEEGAGDEQFF. CDR3 DNA: TGCAGTGAGGAGGGGGCAGGCGATGAGCAGTTCTTC.

Note on this clonotype: This may come from a read error, since a much larger clone is one base off. The chain recombines TRBV20-1 with TRBJ2-3; D uncertain. V was clipped by 3 bases and J by 14 bases, with 21 bases between them. Germline CDR1 is DFQATT and CDR2 is SNEGSKA (reference sequence). This CDR3 is built from 13 residues. Written as DNA, the CDR3 is TGCAGTGCTAGGGGCAGCGACGGTGAAAAACTGTATTTT. Translating gives CSARGSDGEKLYF.

This clonotype was found many times. The genes are TRBV5-6 and TRBJ2-5; D may be TRBD1 or TRBD2 (5 bases each). The CDR3 runs to 15 residues. Trimming took off 0 bases at V and 1 base at J, with 10 bases between the two ends. The germline gives CDR1 SGHDT, CDR2 YYEEEE. In nucleotides, the CDR3 is TGTGCCAGCAGCTTGGCGGTGGGGGTCCAAGAGACCCAGTACTTC. Protein product: CASSLAVGVQETQYF.

In this sample, this clonotype turned up many times. The rearrangement uses TRBV6-6 and TRBJ1-1; no reliable D call. V shed 8 bases and J shed 0 bases, with 7 bases lying between them. The CDR3 sequence is 12 residues long. The germline V gene encodes CDR1 MNHNY and CDR2 SVGAGI (reference sequence). The CDR3 spells CASGRMNTEAFF. The CDR3 nucleotides are TGTGCCAGCGGCCGGATGAACACTGAAGCTTTCTTT.

This clonotype was detected many times. The chain carries TRBV6-1 and TRBJ1-5, with D hard to call. V lost 0 bases to trimming and J lost 1 base, with 7 bases between them. The CDR3 consists of 15 residues. Looked up from germline, CDR1 is MNHNS and CDR2 is SASEGT. CDR3 loop: CASSEASGSNQPQHF. The CDR3 region has the DNA TGTGCCAGCAGTGAAGCGTCGGGAAGCAATCAGCCCCAGCATTTT.

This clonotype was counted only a few times. V usage is TRBV12-3 or TRBV12-4 and J usage is TRBJ2-7, with TRBD1 as a possible D gene (6 bases). This CDR3 is built from 12 residues. The V and J ends lost 6 bases and 12 bases respectively, with 18 bases between them. The CDR3 DNA reads as TGTGCCAGCAGGGGGGCGACAGAGACCCTGTACTTC. Its protein product is CASRGATETLYF.

This clonotype has ten or more counts. This rearrangement joins TRBV2 to TRBJ2-1; 13 bases fit TRBD2. There are 15 residues in the CDR3. Germline V gene data show CDR1 as SNHLY and CDR2 as FYNNEI. The ends lost 5 bases at V and 10 bases at J; junction bases unmatched: 8. DNA of the CDR3: TGTGCCAGCAGTCCCGGACTAGCGGGGGCCGGGGAGCAGTTCTTC. Amino acids: CASSPGLAGAGEQFF.